The source of this T cell receptor (beta chain) is a study of identical twins. V dropped 3 bases and J dropped 3 bases, with 9 bases sitting between them. This CDR3 spans 13 amino acids. This clonotype was picked up a small number of times. TCRdb processed the 5' RACE reads anew with MiXCR; each CDR3 protein has one entry. Among about 890,000 distinct CDR3 sequences listed, roughly 12% were seen once. The sample also formed part of further work on yellow fever vaccine responses in identical twins. Per that study: Vaccine T cell responses of twins reportedly seemed partly convergent and partly personalized.

The sequenced sample was PBMCs. This TCR was sampled from a woman between 18 and 29 years old in good health. The chain carries TRBV12-3 or TRBV12-4 and TRBJ2-7, with a tentative D call TRBD2 (5 bases). This chain's CDR3 is CASSFEGSYEQYF. The CDR3 DNA reads TGTGCCAGCAGTTTCGAGGGTAGCTACGAGCAGTACTTC.